What follows are 15 T cell receptor beta chains derived from one specimen sequenced in a study of cytomegalovirus exposure and HLA in healthy donors. PCR employed 60 Vbeta and 13 Jbeta primers. The assay was immunoSEQ multiplex PCR, and TCRdb's table has in-frame clones only and misses some. The sample contains around 200,000 clones, 84% of which appear only once. The sequencing sample was made of PBMCs. Every receptor here comes from a woman in her fifties or sixties in good health and CMV-seropositive.

The chain links TRBV9 to TRBJ2-7, with a tentative D call TRBD2 (5 bases). V dropped 3 bases and J dropped 2 bases, with 15 bases sitting between them. Germline CDR1 is SGDLS and CDR2 is YYNGEE. The CDR3 extends over 15 amino acids. In nucleotides, the CDR3 is TGTGCCAGCAGCGCCCGCGATGGACTTACCTACGAGCAGTACTTC. Its protein product is CASSARDGLTYEQYF.

CDR3 loop: CASSDRGRGDTQYF. Here the CDR3 DNA reads TGTGCCAGTTCCGACAGGGGGCGAGGAGATACGCAGTATTTT. This chain uses TRBV19 with TRBJ2-3, with 10 bases identical to TRBD1. After removal of 8 bases from V and 5 bases from J, the junction contained 7 bases not matched to a gene. Per germline, CDR1 LNHDA and CDR2 SQIVND (reference sequence). The CDR3 sequence is 14 residues long.

This chain connects TRBV7-8 to TRBJ1-4; D is possibly TRBD1 (7 bases). TRBJ2-2 matches the DNA end more closely, so the J call is doubtful. The CDR3 is 13 residues long. Germline values: CDR1 SGHVS, CDR2 FQNEAQ. The CDR3 spells CASSLGQGLELFF. The CDR3 bases are TGTGCCAGCAGCTTAGGACAGGGACTGGAGCTGTTTTTT.

In regard to this clone: Its ends do not fully match the called genes, so a read error is possible. The rearrangement links TRBV7-9 to TRBJ2-3; D gene uncertain. The CDR3 has 16 residues. Germline V gene data show CDR1 as SEHNR and CDR2 as FQNEAQ (reference sequence). The CDR3: CSSTPYTNRNTDTQYF. CDR3 nucleotides: TGTTCCAGCACCCCATACACGAACCGAAACACAGATACGCAGTATTTT.

The chain recombines TRBV11-2 with TRBJ2-7; 9 nucleotides agree with TRBD1. The trim removed 5 bases at V and 6 bases at J, leaving 14 bases unmatched. The germline CDR1 and CDR2 sequences are SGHAT and FQNNGV. The length of the CDR3 is 16 residues. CDR3 amino acids: CASSPVAGQGLFEQYF. The CDR3 DNA reads as TGTGCCAGCAGCCCAGTGGCGGGACAGGGTTTATTCGAGCAGTACTTC.

V is TRBV7-3 and J is TRBJ2-7, with D perhaps TRBD1 (6 bases). Germline CDR1 SGHTA, CDR2 FQGTGA. This CDR3 region has 17 residues. The V and J ends lost 4 bases and 0 bases respectively, with 19 bases between them. The CDR3 DNA sequence: TGTGCCAGCAGCTCGTACCGGGACACCTTAACCTCCTACGAGCAGTACTTC. Protein product: CASSSYRDTLTSYEQYF. The complete variable domain, with remaining parts taken from reference TRBV7-3 and TRBJ2-7, reads GAGVSQTPSNKVTEKGKYVELRCDPISGHTALYWYRQSLGQGPEFLIYFQGTGAADDSGLPNDRFFAVRPEGSVSTLKIQRTERGDSAVYLCASSSYRDTLTSYEQYFGPGTRLTVT.

This clone has just a few counts. CDR3 in amino acids: CASSFSTGKDEQFF. Here the CDR3 DNA reads TGTGCCAGCAGCTTCTCAACAGGGAAGGATGAGCAGTTCTTC. The V call is TRBV7-2, the J call TRBJ2-1; perhaps TRBD1 as D (6 bases). The CDR3 is 14 residues long. CDR1 and CDR2 (germline): SGHTA, FQGNSA. The V gene lost 3 bases and the J gene lost 8 bases, with 14 bases spanning the gap.

This clone was detected once. This chain joins TRBV7-9 and TRBJ2-1; a possible D gene is TRBD1 (6 bases). Trimming took off 8 bases at V and 12 bases at J, with 23 bases between the two ends. The CDR3 loop spans 14 amino acids. From germline, CDR1 is SEHNR and CDR2 FQNEAQ (reference sequence). CDR3 nucleotide sequence: TGTGCCAGCTCCCGGGTCTCGCAGATAGGGGGGCAGTTCTTC. Amino acid sequence: CASSRVSQIGGQFF.

J is TRBJ2-7 and V is TRBV29-1, with 9 bases matching TRBD2. The V segment lost 7 bases and the J segment 3 bases; nucleotides outside the gene matches: 7. From germline, CDR1 is SQVTM and CDR2 ANQGSEA. The CDR3 contains 13 residues. As DNA, the CDR3 is TGCAGCGCTGCGGGGGGGATAAACTACGAGCAGTACTTC. Protein sequence: CSAAGGINYEQYF.

CDR3 amino acids: CASSFDNYEQYF. DNA of the CDR3: TGTGCCAGCAGCTTTGACAACTACGAGCAGTACTTC. The chain recombines TRBV7-9 with TRBJ2-7; D gene uncertain. The CDR3 is made up of 12 amino acids. V lost 3 bases to trimming and J lost 3 bases, with 6 bases between them. CDR1 is SEHNR and CDR2 is FQNEAQ in the germline V gene (reference sequence).

The chain has TRBV28 and TRBJ1-2; D might be TRBD1 (6 bases). CDR3 length equals 12 residues. Germline CDR1 and CDR2: MDHEN and SYDVKM. V was shortened by 6 bases and J by 8 bases, with 13 bases between the two germline ends. CDR3 loop: CASREAGAGYTF. The CDR3 region has the DNA TGTGCCAGCAGAGAGGCAGGGGCCGGCTACACCTTC.

The CDR3 here is CASSYTRTGYEQYF. The CDR3 bases are TGTGCCAGCAGTTACACGAGGACAGGCTACGAGCAGTACTTC. The chain carries TRBV6-6 and TRBJ2-7, with 7 bases aligning to TRBD1. V lost 2 bases to trimming and J lost 3 bases; unmatched junction nucleotides: 4. The CDR3 spans 14 residues. Germline-derived CDR1 and CDR2 are MNHNY and SVGAGI (reference sequence).

V and J are TRBV6-1 and TRBJ2-7; D is perhaps TRBD2 (5 bases). This CDR3 contains 13 residues. Germline lookup yields CDR1 MNHNS and CDR2 SASEGT. The V end was cut by 6 bases, the J end by 2 bases, with 11 bases between. CDR3: CASRARDPYEQYF. The CDR3 nucleotides are TGTGCCAGCAGGGCCCGGGATCCCTACGAGCAGTACTTC.

The gene calls are TRBV5-1 and TRBJ2-7; D unresolved. The germline V gene has CDR1 SGHRS and CDR2 YFSETQ. V was shortened by 4 bases and J by 6 bases, with 20 bases between the two germline ends. The CDR3 has 15 amino acids. DNA for the CDR3: TGCGCCAGCAGCCGAGACTTGCTCTCCTCCAGCGAGCAGTACTTC. Residues: CASSRDLLSSSEQYF.

The genes are TRBV21-1 and TRBJ2-1; TRBD1, as called in the table, went unchecked against the DNA. TRBV21-1 is shown as a pseudogene. The CDR3 spans 19 residues. The CDR3 loop reads CASSNFSGQGAIGCNEQFF. In DNA, the CDR3 is TGTGCCAGCAGCAACTTTTCGGGACAGGGGGCTATCGGTTGCAATGAGCAGTTCTTC.